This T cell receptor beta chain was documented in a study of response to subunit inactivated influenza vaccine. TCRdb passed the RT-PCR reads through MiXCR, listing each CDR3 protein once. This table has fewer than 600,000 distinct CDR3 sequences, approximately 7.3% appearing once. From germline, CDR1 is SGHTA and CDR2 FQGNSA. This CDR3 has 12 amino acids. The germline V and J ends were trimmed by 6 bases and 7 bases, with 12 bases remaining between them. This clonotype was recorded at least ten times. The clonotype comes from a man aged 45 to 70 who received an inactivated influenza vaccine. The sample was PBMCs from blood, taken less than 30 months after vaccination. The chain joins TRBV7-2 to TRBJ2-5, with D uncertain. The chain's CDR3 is CASSIGLATQYF. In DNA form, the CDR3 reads TGTGCCAGCAGTATCGGTTTGGCGACCCAGTACTTC. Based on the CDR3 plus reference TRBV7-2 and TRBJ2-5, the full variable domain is GAGVSQSPSNKVTEKGKDVELRCDPISGHTALYWYRQSLGQGLEFLIYFQGNSAPDKSGLPSDRFSAERTGGSVSTLTIQRTQQEDSAVYLCASSIGLATQYFGPGTRLLVL.